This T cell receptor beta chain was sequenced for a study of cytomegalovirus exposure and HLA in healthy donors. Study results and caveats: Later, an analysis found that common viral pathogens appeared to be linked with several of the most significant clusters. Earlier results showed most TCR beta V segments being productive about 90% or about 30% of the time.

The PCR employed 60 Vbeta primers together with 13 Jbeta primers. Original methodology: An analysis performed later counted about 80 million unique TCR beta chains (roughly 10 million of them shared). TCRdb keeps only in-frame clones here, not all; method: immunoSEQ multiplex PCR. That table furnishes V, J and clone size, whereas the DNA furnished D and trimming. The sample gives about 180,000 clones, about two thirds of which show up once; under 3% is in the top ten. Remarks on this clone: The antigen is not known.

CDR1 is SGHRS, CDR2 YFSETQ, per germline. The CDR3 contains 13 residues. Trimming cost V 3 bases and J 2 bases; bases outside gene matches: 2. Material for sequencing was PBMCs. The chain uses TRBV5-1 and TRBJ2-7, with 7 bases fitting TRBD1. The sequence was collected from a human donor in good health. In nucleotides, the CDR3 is TGCGCCAGCAGCTGGGGACAGACCTACGAGCAGTACTTC. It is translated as CASSWGQTYEQYF.